A selection of T cell receptor beta chains follows, all from one sample in a study of T-cell memory formation after mild COVID-19. One entry per CDR3 protein results from TCRdb running MiXCR on the 5' RACE reads. The repertoire has 150,000 or so distinct CDR3 sequences, approximately 10% of them found once; the top ten carry 3.5% to 4.5%. Source material: PBMCs or a T cell subset sorted from them (not recorded which). Source of these receptors: a young man who had mild COVID-19 (a few samples of this study predate the infection). Cell type and time point are not known. CDR3s include the opening cysteine and the closing phenylalanine or tryptophan.

J gene,V gene,CDR3 protein
TRBJ1-5,TRBV20-1,CSAPDPRLDRVVQPQHF
TRBJ2-3,TRBV7-2,CASSKGLAGGTDTQYF
TRBJ2-2,TRBV2,CASSEMTASVGNGELFF
TRBJ1-6,TRBV7-9,CASSSKGLRGVSPLHF
TRBJ2-1,TRBV12-3/TRBV12-4,CASRAIGTPYNEQFF
TRBJ2-2,TRBV11-2,CASRSLDRRKQGATTGELFF
TRBJ1-4,TRBV4-2,CASSLSGVTNEKLFF
TRBJ1-4,TRBV20-1,CSARPGQVGEKLFF
TRBJ2-4,TRBV2,CASNLDRGDIQYF
TRBJ2-4,TRBV18,CASSPLVRGQVTIQYF
TRBJ2-5,TRBV18,CASSPSDETQYF
TRBJ1-1,TRBV7-2,CAKSNRRNTEAFF
TRBJ2-5,TRBV4-3,CASSQGLGGQETQYF
TRBJ2-5,TRBV5-1,CASSLEIVQETQYF
TRBJ2-5,TRBV7-8,CASSFRDFQETQYF
TRBJ1-4,TRBV7-9,CASSLSQVNEKLFF
TRBJ1-6,TRBV5-1,CASSPRKDGQVNSPLHF
TRBJ1-4,TRBV4-1,CASSQVVNEKLFF
TRBJ2-5,TRBV11-1,CASSPSGIRNQETQYF
TRBJ1-3,TRBV7-2,CASSLAPGDGNTIYF